This TCR beta chain originates from a study of Ad26.COV2.S vaccination and SARS-CoV-2 variants. Study-wide points: Vaccine recipients surpassed placebo recipients in spike-specific TCR breadth.

Remarks on this clone: What it binds is unknown.

Treatment meaning: roughly 18 received Ad26.COV2.S at low or high dose, single or two shots; several received placebo; per-sample allocation not given. The samples were gathered on day 63 after the first injection of vaccine or placebo. The assay was immunoSEQ multiplex PCR, and TCRdb's table has in-frame clones only and misses some. The repertoire holds about 500,000 clones, with 80% to 90% as singletons. Germline V CDR1 and CDR2: GTSNPN, SVGIG (reference sequence). V was clipped by 2 bases and J by 1 base, with 10 bases between them. This CDR3 contains 14 residues. The chain is built from TRBV30 and TRBJ2-3; no firm D call. The material sequenced was peripheral blood, taken in a trial of Ad26.COV2.S vaccine versus placebo. The receptor's source is a person aged 18-65 years who received the Ad26.COV2.S COVID-19 vaccine or a placebo. This CDR3 reads CAWSPSLGTDTQYF. The CDR3 DNA sequence: TGTGCCTGGAGTCCTTCCTTGGGCACAGATACGCAGTATTTT.